The 29 T cell receptor beta chains below come from one sample, sequenced in a study of monozygotic twins with inflammatory bowel disease. TCRdb reprocessed the 5' RACE reads; each CDR3 protein has one entry and no DNA is given. This sample's table reports more than 350,000 distinct CDR3 sequences. Sequencing was performed on blood. The receptors were sampled from a human donor with ulcerative colitis or Crohn's disease, or a healthy co-twin of an affected twin (not recorded which).

The J gene is TRBJ2-1, the V gene TRBV9; the TCRdb call, TRBD2, lacks DNA for checking. The germline V gene encodes CDR1 SGDLS and CDR2 YYNGEE. CDR3 size: 19 residues. CDR3 sequence: CASSTRPPLAGGPLNEQFF.

This chain uses TRBV24-1 with TRBJ2-7. This CDR3 comprises 12 residues. Per the germline V gene, CDR1 is KGHDR and CDR2 is SFDVKD. The CDR3 protein is CATSDGFGSLYF.

This chain links TRBV5-1 with TRBJ2-6; there is no DNA to check the TCRdb D call of TRBD1. In germline, CDR1 is SGHRS, CDR2 YFSETQ. The CDR3 has 18 residues. The CDR3 protein is CASSLATGQGAGANVLTF.

The chain links TRBV20-1 to TRBJ1-1; without DNA, the TCRdb call of TRBD1 cannot be checked. This CDR3 spans 19 amino acids. Per germline, CDR1 DFQATT and CDR2 SNEGSKA (reference sequence). Here the CDR3 reads CGASSLQGQGILSATEAFF.

The chain couples TRBV6-2 or TRBV6-3 to TRBJ2-7; TCRdb designates TRBD1, a call that cannot be tested without DNA. CDR3 length: 12 amino acids. The V gene's germline CDR1 is MNHEY and CDR2 SVGEGT. The CDR3 region is CASRKSGGEQYF.

The rearrangement joins TRBV15 to TRBJ1-1; the TCRdb D gene call, TRBD1, has no DNA to confirm it. Germline CDR1 reads LNHNV; CDR2 reads YYDKDF (reference sequence). The CDR3 length is 14 residues. The CDR3: CATSRDLDQGEAFF. Full variable domain (outside the CDR3, taken from reference TRBV15 and TRBJ1-1): DAMVIQNPRYQVTQFGKPVTLSCSQTLNHNVMYWYQQKSSQAPKLLFHYYDKDFNNEADTPDNFQSRRPNTSFCFLDIRSPGLGDTAMYLCATSRDLDQGEAFFGQGTRLTVV.

The rearrangement uses TRBV20-1 and TRBJ2-1; TCRdb's D call, TRBD1, is unchecked because there is no DNA. The CDR3 extends over 11 amino acids. CDR1 and CDR2 (germline): DFQATT, SNEGSKA (reference sequence). CDR3 sequence reads: CSARPWIEQFF.

The chain joins TRBV7-9 to TRBJ1-1; absent DNA, TCRdb's TRBD1 call cannot be checked. CDR1 and CDR2 (germline): SEHNR, FQNEAQ (reference sequence). The CDR3 has 15 residues. The CDR3 reads CASSPTLGKDPEAFF.

The CDR3 is CASTSRGGAFF. The chain recombines TRBV6-5 with TRBJ1-1. Germline V gene sequence: CDR1 MNHEY, CDR2 SVGAGI. The CDR3 runs to 11 residues.

This chain joins TRBV9 and TRBJ2-1; TCRdb selects TRBD1, and the lack of DNA leaves this call unchecked. The CDR3 runs 16 residues. In germline, CDR1 is SGDLS, CDR2 YYNGEE. The CDR3 here is CASSVLGSPANNEQFF.

V usage is TRBV7-2 and J usage is TRBJ2-5; TCRdb names TRBD2, which stays unverified in the absence of DNA. From germline, CDR1 is SGHTA and CDR2 FQGNSA. The CDR3 runs to 15 residues. CDR3 sequence reads: CASSPHWLAGETQYF.

The chain is built from TRBV3-1 and TRBJ2-3. The CDR3 sequence is 13 residues long. CDR1 is LGHDT, CDR2 YNNKEL, per germline (reference sequence). This CDR3 reads CASSQRFTDTQYF.

V and J are TRBV28 and TRBJ2-7; TCRdb outputs TRBD1, but without DNA this stays unchecked. CDR3 length: 11 residues. Germline CDR1 is MDHEN and CDR2 is SYDVKM. The CDR3 spells CASSLKGEQYF. Filled out from reference TRBV28 and TRBJ2-7, the complete variable domain reads DVKVTQSSRYLVKRTGEKVFLECVQDMDHENMFWYRQDPGLGLRLIYFSYDVKMKEKGDIPEGYSVSREKKERFSLILESASTNQTSMYLCASSLKGEQYFGPGTRLTVT.

This CDR3 reads CASSRLLAGYNEQFF. This chain links TRBV7-2 with TRBJ2-1; lacking DNA, the TRBD2 call made by TCRdb goes unchecked. This CDR3 is 15 amino acids long. CDR1 and CDR2 (germline): SGHTA, FQGNSA.

The CDR3: CASSQATSGGGETQYF. The gene calls are TRBV3-1 and TRBJ2-5; TCRdb indicates TRBD2, and absent DNA this call remains unverified. The CDR3 runs 16 residues. CDR1 is LGHDT, CDR2 YNNKEL, per germline (reference sequence).

The gene calls are TRBV5-1 and TRBJ1-4; TCRdb reports TRBD1, a call that lacks DNA to check it against. The CDR3 contains 14 residues. Germline loops: CDR1 SGHRS, CDR2 YFSETQ. The CDR3 protein is CASSEGALGEKLFF.

The chain carries TRBV20-1 and TRBJ1-1; TCRdb's assignment of TRBD1 cannot be checked, as there is no DNA. CDR3 size: 15 residues. Germline V CDR1 and CDR2: DFQATT, SNEGSKA (reference sequence). This CDR3 is CSAPSGGRVDTEAFF.

This chain joins TRBV2 and TRBJ1-4; as DNA is missing, the TRBD1 call by TCRdb cannot be tested. Germline V gene data show CDR1 as SNHLY and CDR2 as FYNNEI. The CDR3 runs to 14 residues. The CDR3 spells CASRSGTAVEKLFF.

V is TRBV7-2 and J is TRBJ1-6. There are 14 residues in the CDR3. CDR1 SGHTA and CDR2 FQGNSA come from the germline V gene. The chain's CDR3 is CASSLAAYNSPLHF.

The V and J genes are TRBV7-9 and TRBJ1-1. Germline V gives CDR1 SEHNR, CDR2 FQNEAQ (reference sequence). This CDR3 contains 16 residues. The CDR3 sequence: CASSLDVGVSGTEAFF.

This chain uses TRBV4-1 with TRBJ1-2; TCRdb lists TRBD1, though no DNA is available to test this call. CDR1 is MGHRA and CDR2 is YSYEKL in the germline V gene. This CDR3 has 14 residues. CDR3 protein: CASSQVTGNYGYTF.

The V call is TRBV19, the J call TRBJ2-1; the TRBD1 assignment by TCRdb is unverifiable without DNA. The CDR3 covers 14 residues. Germline lookup yields CDR1 LNHDA and CDR2 SQIVND (reference sequence). The CDR3 reads CASSLRDSYNERFF. The complete variable domain, with remaining parts taken from reference TRBV19 and TRBJ2-1, reads DGGITQSPKYLFRKEGQNVTLSCEQNLNHDAMYWYRQDPGQGLRLIYYSQIVNDFQKGDIAEGYSVSREKKESFPLTVTSAQKNPTAFYLCASSLRDSYNERFFGPGTRLTVL.

The chain couples TRBV11-2 to TRBJ2-7. The CDR3 runs to 15 residues. The germline V gene has CDR1 SGHAT and CDR2 FQNNGV. CDR3 residues: CASSESRTGPYEQYF.

The chain has TRBV6-1 and TRBJ2-3; absent DNA, TCRdb's TRBD2 call cannot be checked. Germline lookup yields CDR1 MNHNS and CDR2 SASEGT. This CDR3 is 17 amino acids long. CDR3 loop: CASAGTSGGAGTDTQYF.

The chain combines TRBV2 with TRBJ2-3; the TCRdb D gene call, TRBD1, has no DNA to confirm it. CDR1 and CDR2 from the germline V gene are SNHLY and FYNNEI. The CDR3 runs 15 residues. The CDR3 protein is CASSEAGGNTDTQYF.

The rearrangement links TRBV19 to TRBJ2-2; the D call from TCRdb, TRBD1, cannot be confirmed without DNA. The CDR3 loop spans 14 amino acids. The germline V gene has CDR1 LNHDA and CDR2 SQIVND (reference sequence). The CDR3: CASRQGGYTGELFF.

V is TRBV28 and J is TRBJ1-2. The length of the CDR3 is 11 residues. Germline values: CDR1 MDHEN, CDR2 SYDVKM. CDR3 in amino acids: CASKNEVGYTF.

CDR3 residues: CASSLDQTSSTEAFF. The rearrangement joins TRBV5-1 to TRBJ1-1. Germline assignment: CDR1 SGHRS and CDR2 YFSETQ. The CDR3 length is 15 residues.

This chain uses TRBV14 with TRBJ2-1; as DNA is missing, the TRBD1 call by TCRdb cannot be tested. The CDR3 has 13 amino acids. Germline V CDR1 and CDR2: SGHDN, FVKESK. CDR3: CASSLGQIFEQFF.